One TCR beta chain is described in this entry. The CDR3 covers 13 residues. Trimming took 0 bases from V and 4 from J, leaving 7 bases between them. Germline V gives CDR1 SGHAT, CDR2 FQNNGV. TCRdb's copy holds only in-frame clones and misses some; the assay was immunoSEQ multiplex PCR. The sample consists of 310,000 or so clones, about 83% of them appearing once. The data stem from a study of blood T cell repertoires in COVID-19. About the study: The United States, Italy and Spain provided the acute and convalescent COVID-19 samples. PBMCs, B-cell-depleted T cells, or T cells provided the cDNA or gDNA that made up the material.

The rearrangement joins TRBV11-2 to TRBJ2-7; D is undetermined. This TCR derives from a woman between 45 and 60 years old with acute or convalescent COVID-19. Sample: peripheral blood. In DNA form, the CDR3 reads TGTGCCAGCAGCTTAGATCTAAAGTACGAGCAGTACTTC. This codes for CASSLDLKYEQYF.